The sequence of this TCR beta chain was determined in a study of T-cell reconstitution after alpha-beta-depleted transplantation in children. About this clonotype itself: Compared with germline, one end of the junction differs, possibly owing to a read error.

CDR3 size: 12 residues. Germline V gene sequence: CDR1 DFQATT, CDR2 SNEGSKA (reference sequence). Unique molecular identifiers were incorporated when the TCRbeta library was constructed. Using its own MiXCR run on the PCR reads, TCRdb lists one record per CDR3 protein. The sample carries about 500,000 distinct CDR3 sequences, around a third recorded once. The clonotype was recovered from a human donor who donated a stem cell graft to a child with aplastic anemia. This material consisted of PBMCs from the stem cell graft donor, taken from the stem cell graft. The genes are TRBV20-1 and TRBJ2-2, with D unclear. CDR3 coding DNA: TGCAGTCTCCTTTATCCCTCCGGAGAGCTGTTTTTT. This translates into CSLLYPSGELFF.